This T cell receptor beta chain is drawn from a study of cytomegalovirus exposure and HLA in healthy donors. Study-wide points: Reportedly, fewer N-insertions than the approximately 610-donor mean appeared in an Asian-associated ancestry cluster in a later analysis. Trimming of TCR beta V- and J-genes showed a link, identified in a later analysis, to a missense DCLRE1C variant.

The study sampled nominally healthy donors, though unrecorded immune exposures were likely. Notes on this clone: Its antigen remains unidentified.

Both 60 Vbeta primers and 13 Jbeta primers went into the PCR. Under the authors' procedure: Later, tens of millions of unique TCR beta chains were counted in an analysis, and 8.5 million to 13 million of them were shared. Repertoires were generated with immunoSEQ multiplex PCR, while TCRdb's copy carries only in-frame clones and drops some. V, J and clone size were drawn from that table, and D and trimming were deduced from the DNA. The sample table sets out around 75,000 clones. The receptor comes from a man aged 40-50 years in good health and CMV-seronegative. Sequencing was done on a sample of PBMCs.

The CDR3 coding sequence is TGTGCCAGCAGCGTTGGACTGACGGCTGCCGAAGCTTTCTTT. Translating gives CASSVGLTAAEAFF. The chain couples TRBV9 to TRBJ1-1; D is unresolved. Germline values: CDR1 SGDLS, CDR2 YYNGEE. This CDR3 contains 14 residues. Between the trimmed V and J ends, which lost 2 bases and 8 bases, there was a span of 16 bases.